These 27 T cell receptor beta chains were all obtained from the same sample, sequenced in a study of T-cell memory formation after mild COVID-19. TCRdb re-derived calls from the 5' RACE reads in MiXCR, one entry per CDR3 protein. Seen here are over 150,000 distinct CDR3 sequences, 15% to 20% observed once, and the top ten hold roughly 3.9%. The sequenced material came from PBMCs or a T cell subset sorted from them (not recorded which). The receptors were gathered from a man aged 18 to 30 who had mild COVID-19 (a few samples of this study predate the infection). Cell type and time point are not known.

The chain employs TRBV7-9 and TRBJ1-5; TRBD1 matches at 8 bases. The junction had 7 bases not matched to a gene; V was cut back by 6 bases and J by 6 bases. In germline, CDR1 is SEHNR, CDR2 FQNEAQ (reference sequence). The CDR3 length is 14 residues. This CDR3 reads CASSSTGGGQPQHF. Written as DNA, the CDR3 is TGTGCCAGCAGTTCAACAGGGGGGGGTCAGCCCCAGCATTTT.

This clonotype was detected only a few times. The chain is built from TRBV7-2 and TRBJ2-5, with TRBD1 identical over 7 bases. The CDR3 loop spans 14 amino acids. The V gene's germline CDR1 is SGHTA and CDR2 FQGNSA. V dropped 5 bases and J dropped 3; count of bases not matched to a gene: 6. The CDR3 bases are TGTGCCAGCAGCCCCGAGACAGGGAAAGAGACCCAGTACTTC. This sequence encodes CASSPETGKETQYF.

The chain links TRBV29-1 to TRBJ2-1; 8 nucleotides line up with TRBD2. The trim removed 2 bases at V and 2 bases at J, leaving 2 bases unmatched. The germline gives CDR1 SQVTM, CDR2 ANQGSEA. The length of the CDR3 is 14 residues. As DNA, the CDR3 is TGCAGCGTTGAATTAGCGGGACCCTACAATGAGCAGTTCTTC. It encodes CSVELAGPYNEQFF.

V and J are TRBV9 and TRBJ2-6; no reliable D call. The germline CDR1 and CDR2 sequences are SGDLS and YYNGEE. Trimming stripped 0 bases from V and 0 bases from J, with 4 bases between. The CDR3 is 15 amino acids. In DNA form, the CDR3 reads TGTGCCAGCAGCGTAGGGAGCTCTGGGGCCAACGTCCTGACTTTC. Translating gives CASSVGSSGANVLTF. The variable domain in full, with the rest retrieved from reference TRBV9 and TRBJ2-6, is DSGVTQTPKHLITATGQRVTLRCSPRSGDLSVYWYQQSLDQGLQFLIQYYNGEERAKGNILERFSAQQFPDLHSELNLSSLELGDSALYFCASSVGSSGANVLTFGAGSRLTVL.

The V call is TRBV5-1, the J call TRBJ2-3, with D hard to call. The CDR3 is 16 amino acids. V shed 4 bases and J shed 0 bases, with 15 bases lying between them. The germline gives CDR1 SGHRS, CDR2 YFSETQ. The CDR3 is CASSMADNPSTDTQYF. In nucleotides, the CDR3 is TGCGCCAGCAGCATGGCGGATAATCCTAGCACAGATACGCAGTATTTT.

The rearrangement uses TRBV4-3 and TRBJ2-7; D is possibly TRBD1 or TRBD2 (5 bases each). This CDR3 comprises 12 residues. Trimming removed 4 bases at V and 6 bases at J, with 10 bases between. From germline, CDR1 is LGHNA and CDR2 YSLEER. The CDR3 spells CASSRGPSEQYF. The CDR3 DNA sequence: TGCGCCAGCAGCCGGGGACCCAGCGAGCAGTACTTC.

The chain recombines TRBV2 with TRBJ1-1; no reliable D call. V was clipped by 1 base and J by 1 base, with 4 bases between them. Germline values: CDR1 SNHLY, CDR2 FYNNEI. The CDR3 contains 13 residues. CDR3 loop: CASSEERNTEAFF. CDR3 in DNA: TGTGCCAGCAGTGAAGAACGGAACACTGAAGCTTTCTTT.

The rearrangement links TRBV6-5 to TRBJ1-6; 7 positions match TRBD1. The junction had 8 bases not matched to a gene; V was cut back by 2 bases and J by 7 bases. Germline V gives CDR1 MNHEY, CDR2 SVGAGI. The CDR3 extends over 16 amino acids. In nucleotides, the CDR3 is TGTGCCAGCAGTTACGGGAAACAGGGGTGGAATTCACCCCTCCACTTT. It codes for CASSYGKQGWNSPLHF.

This clonotype came up many times. The chain recombines TRBV27 with TRBJ2-1; 10 positions match TRBD1. Per germline, CDR1 MNHEY and CDR2 SMNVEV (reference sequence). CDR3 length: 15 residues. The V gene end was trimmed by 6 bases and the J gene end by 7 bases; junction bases not matched to a gene: 9. Here the CDR3 reads CASRLPGQGNNEQFF. Written as DNA, the CDR3 is TGTGCCAGCAGGCTACCGGGACAGGGGAATAATGAGCAGTTCTTC.

This chain links TRBV25-1 with TRBJ2-3, with 9 bases lining up with TRBD1. CDR1 MGHDK and CDR2 SYGVNS come from the germline V gene. This CDR3 comprises 17 residues. Trimming removed 4 bases from V and 6 bases from J; junction bases left unmatched: 14. The DNA for the CDR3 is TGTGCCAGCAGTGGCTTTCGGGACAGGGACCGTGTGGATACGCAGTATTTT. Encoded protein: CASSGFRDRDRVDTQYF.

This chain connects TRBV27 to TRBJ2-5; no definite D call. The V end was cut by 3 bases, the J end by 2 bases, with 7 bases between. This CDR3 has 13 residues. In germline, CDR1 is MNHEY, CDR2 SMNVEV (reference sequence). The CDR3 is CASSFQMQETQYF. The CDR3 DNA is TGTGCCAGCAGTTTTCAGATGCAAGAGACCCAGTACTTC.

This clonotype was seen more than once but under ten times. This chain links TRBV2 with TRBJ2-7; 11 bases fit TRBD1. The V gene's germline CDR1 is SNHLY and CDR2 FYNNEI. V lost 6 bases, J lost 5 bases, and 0 bases stayed unmatched. There are 12 residues in the CDR3. The CDR3 DNA reads as TGTGCCAGCAGGGACAGGGGGCACGAGCAGTACTTC. Translated: CASRDRGHEQYF.

This clonotype has ten or more counts. V and J are TRBV20-1 and TRBJ1-5, with D hard to call. The CDR3 sequence is 12 residues long. V lost 5 bases to trimming and J lost 1 base, with 6 bases between them. CDR1 is DFQATT and CDR2 is SNEGSKA in the germline V gene (reference sequence). In DNA form, the CDR3 reads TGCAGTGCTGAGGGCAGCAATCAGCCCCAGCATTTT. Translated, it gives CSAEGSNQPQHF.

CDR3 DNA: TGTGCCAGCGGACCCGGGCAGGGATGGGCCGGGGAGCTGTTTTTT. It translates to CASGPGQGWAGELFF. The V and J genes are TRBV11-2 and TRBJ2-2, with D perhaps TRBD1 (5 bases). CDR3 size: 15 residues. Germline CDR1 is SGHAT and CDR2 is FQNNGV. The V and J ends lost 8 bases and 6 bases respectively, with 19 bases between them.

This sequence joins TRBV7-3 and TRBJ2-2; 7 bases align to TRBD2. Germline lookup yields CDR1 SGHTA and CDR2 FQGTGA. Germline trimming cut 2 bases from V and 5 bases from J; bases unmatched to any gene: 5. There are 15 residues in the CDR3. The CDR3 region is CASSLGGGRTGELFF. The CDR3 bases are TGTGCCAGCAGCTTAGGCGGGGGACGGACCGGGGAGCTGTTTTTT.

This clonotype has only a few counts. As DNA, the CDR3 is TGTGCCAGCAGCGCGAGGGGGTTCCAGTATGAGACCCAGTACTTC. It translates to CASSARGFQYETQYF. The J gene is TRBJ2-5, the V gene TRBV7-3; TRBD1 is a possible D gene (6 bases). CDR3 length: 15 residues. Germline V CDR1 and CDR2: SGHTA, FQGTGA. V lost 5 bases and J 5 bases, leaving 18 bases between the germline ends. Drawing the rest from reference TRBV7-3 and TRBJ2-5, the complete variable domain is GAGVSQTPSNKVTEKGKYVELRCDPISGHTALYWYRQSLGQGPEFLIYFQGTGAADDSGLPNDRFFAVRPEGSVSTLKIQRTERGDSAVYLCASSARGFQYETQYFGPGTRLLVL.

The chain employs TRBV7-3 and TRBJ1-5; D ambiguous. Germline-derived CDR1 and CDR2 are SGHTA and FQGTGA. CDR3 size: 13 residues. With 8 bases removed from V and 6 bases from J, the gap between germline ends came to 14 bases. The CDR3 here is CASSRDSGQPQHF. The CDR3 nucleotides are TGTGCCAGCTCCCGTGATTCGGGTCAGCCCCAGCATTTT.

This clonotype turned up a few times. The chain has TRBV11-3 and TRBJ2-7; 8 bases are shared with TRBD1. The V gene's germline CDR1 is SGHNT and CDR2 YENEEA. V was pared by 7 bases and J by 6 bases, with 8 bases of the junction left unmatched. The CDR3 sequence is 13 residues long. CDR3 sequence: CASTFRGPFEQYV. The CDR3 DNA follows: TGTGCCAGCACTTTCAGGGGGCCTTTCGAGCAGTACGTC.

The sample holds a few counts of this clonotype. The chain carries TRBV7-9 and TRBJ2-1; weak D call: TRBD2 (5 bases). Germline assignment: CDR1 SEHNR and CDR2 FQNEAQ (reference sequence). V was trimmed by 2 bases and J by 9 bases, leaving 17 bases between them. CDR3 length equals 15 residues. CDR3 sequence reads: CASSLSTGSGLEQFF. The DNA for the CDR3 is TGTGCCAGCAGCTTAAGCACGGGGTCCGGGCTTGAGCAGTTCTTC. Full variable domain (remainder filled in from reference TRBV7-9 and TRBJ2-1): DTGVSQNPRHKITKRGQNVTFRCDPISEHNRLYWYRQTLGQGPEFLTYFQNEAQLEKSRLLSDRFSAERPKGSFSTLEIQRTEQGDSAMYLCASSLSTGSGLEQFFGPGTRLTVL.

The chain couples TRBV9 to TRBJ2-5, with D perhaps TRBD1 (5 bases). This CDR3 region has 14 residues. Germline CDR1 is SGDLS and CDR2 is YYNGEE. With 0 bases removed from V and 5 bases from J, the gap between germline ends came to 11 bases. CDR3 loop: CASSVVGRAETQYF. The CDR3 nucleotides read TGTGCCAGCAGCGTAGTGGGCAGGGCGGAGACCCAGTACTTC.

This clonotype was seen a few times. V is TRBV5-1 and J is TRBJ1-1; possible D gene TRBD1, 6 bases. CDR3 size: 14 residues. V dropped 5 bases and J dropped 4 bases, with 15 bases sitting between them. The V gene's germline CDR1 is SGHRS and CDR2 YFSETQ. The CDR3 DNA follows: TGCGCCAGCAGTGACAGGAGAGGGGTCACTGAAGCTTTCTTT. As protein: CASSDRRGVTEAFF. Looking up the rest from reference TRBV5-1 and TRBJ1-1 gives the full variable domain: KAGVTQTPRYLIKTRGQQVTLSCSPISGHRSVSWYQQTPGQGLQFLFEYFSETQRNKGNFPGRFSGRQFSNSRSEMNVSTLELGDSALYLCASSDRRGVTEAFFGQGTRLTVV.

The chain recombines TRBV10-3 with TRBJ2-2; possible D gene TRBD2, 6 bases. The V gene lost 3 bases and the J gene lost 5 bases, with 13 bases spanning the gap. The germline V gene encodes CDR1 ENHRY and CDR2 SYGVKD. This CDR3 contains 15 residues. DNA of the CDR3: TGTGCCATCAGTGATAGGGCGGGGACGACCGGGGAGCTGTTTTTT. Its protein is CAISDRAGTTGELFF.

This chain links TRBV7-9 with TRBJ1-1; D not resolved. Germline CDR1 and CDR2: SEHNR and FQNEAQ (reference sequence). V lost 2 bases and J lost 8, with 9 bases in between. The CDR3 totals 12 residues. The CDR3 DNA is TGTGCCAGCAGCTTAAGTGCTGGGGAAGCTTTCTTT. Its protein product is CASSLSAGEAFF.

V gene TRBV7-2 combines with J gene TRBJ1-3; D gene unclear. The V end was cut by 6 bases, the J end by 4 bases, with 7 bases between. CDR1 and CDR2 from the germline V gene are SGHTA and FQGNSA. The CDR3 is made up of 12 amino acids. CDR3 nucleotides: TGTGCCAGCAGTACCACAGGAAACACCATATATTTT. Amino acids: CASSTTGNTIYF.

CDR3 amino acids: CASSLSGTGGHEQYF. The CDR3 nucleotides are TGTGCCAGCAGTTTATCGGGGACAGGGGGTCACGAGCAGTACTTC. V usage is TRBV27 and J usage is TRBJ2-7; 11 nucleotides match TRBD1. V shed 0 bases, J shed 5 bases, and the junction held 3 bases outside the gene matches. CDR3 length equals 15 residues. Germline V gene lookup returns CDR1 MNHEY and CDR2 SMNVEV (reference sequence).

This clonotype was detected only a few times. The chain links TRBV7-9 to TRBJ1-2, with D unresolved. Germline V gene data show CDR1 as SEHNR and CDR2 as FQNEAQ (reference sequence). Trimming removed 1 base from V and 0 bases from J, with 12 bases in between. The CDR3 consists of 16 residues. As DNA, the CDR3 is TGTGCCAGCAGCTTAGAATCCCACACCGCTAACTATGGCTACACCTTC. Amino acids: CASSLESHTANYGYTF.

The chain combines TRBV5-1 with TRBJ2-2; no clear D. The CDR3 totals 15 residues. Germline CDR1 reads SGHRS; CDR2 reads YFSETQ. The V end lost 0 bases, the J end lost 4 bases, and 10 bases lay between the germline ends. The CDR3 loop reads CASSLVGLRTGELFF. For the CDR3, the DNA is TGCGCCAGCAGCTTGGTCGGCCTGCGCACCGGGGAGCTGTTTTTT.